Presented here are 3 T cell receptor beta chains from one specimen sequenced in a study of blood T cell repertoires in COVID-19. The protocol was immunoSEQ multiplex PCR, while the TCRdb copy is restricted to in-frame clones and leaves out a portion. The repertoire has 300,000 to 400,000 clones, around 86% of them found once; the top ten carry 1%. The specimen was peripheral blood. The receptors come from a man between 50 and 59 years old with active or convalescent COVID-19.

The genes are TRBV5-1 and TRBJ2-1; D possibly corresponds to TRBD1 (6 bases). V was cut by 8 bases and J by 4 bases, with 16 bases left in between. Germline assignment: CDR1 SGHRS and CDR2 YFSETQ. The CDR3 is made up of 14 amino acids. CDR3 region: CASTPGQGYNEQFF. For the CDR3, the DNA is TGCGCCAGTACCCCGGGGCAGGGGTACAATGAGCAGTTCTTC.

CDR3 amino acids: CASSSLAGAETQYF. CDR3 sequence (DNA): TGTGCCAGCAGTTCCCTAGCGGGTGCAGAGACCCAGTACTTC. The V gene is TRBV28, the J gene TRBJ2-5; 8 nucleotides match TRBD2. The germline gives CDR1 MDHEN, CDR2 SYDVKM. J lost 4 bases, V lost 4 bases, and 5 bases had no gene match. The CDR3 contains 14 residues.

The chain couples TRBV4-1 to TRBJ2-2; tentative D call: TRBD2 (6 bases). Looked up from germline, CDR1 is MGHRA and CDR2 is YSYEKL. The CDR3 contains 16 residues. Trimming shortened V by 1 base and J by 0 bases, and 9 bases separated the two germline ends. The CDR3: CASSQAGTANTGELFF. The CDR3 DNA reads TGCGCCAGCAGCCAAGCCGGGACTGCGAACACCGGGGAGCTGTTTTTT.